This T cell receptor beta chain was identified during a study of T cell changes during pregnancy in multiple sclerosis. The table came from immunoSEQ multiplex PCR; TCRdb's copy has only in-frame clones and leaves some out. Of roughly 100,000 clones listed, 80% to 95% were seen once; the top ten hold about 3%. This clone has a handful of counts. This sample comprised peripheral blood, obtained after pregnancy. The clonotype comes from a female donor with multiple sclerosis, enrolled in a pregnancy study.

The CDR3 nucleotides read TGTGCCAGCTCACCTTCGGGACAGGGTAACAATGAGCAGTTCTTC. Protein: CASSPSGQGNNEQFF. The chain links TRBV18 to TRBJ2-1; TRBD1 aligns across 9 bases. The CDR3 consists of 15 residues. Germline V gene lookup returns CDR1 KGHSH and CDR2 LQKENI. After removal of 3 bases from V and 5 bases from J, the junction contained 5 bases not matched to a gene.